One sample yielded the 27 T cell receptor beta chains listed below, sequenced in a study of cytomegalovirus exposure and HLA in healthy donors. Here immunoSEQ multiplex PCR was the method, and the copy in TCRdb shows in-frame clones only, minus some. The sample has 330,000 or so clones, 86% seen once. Sequencing input: PBMCs. The receptors derive from a woman between 18 and 30 years old in good health and CMV-seronegative.

The CDR3 loop is CASSLIYRDNEQFF. In DNA, the CDR3 is TGTGCCAGCAGTTTGATTTACAGAGACAATGAGCAGTTCTTC. The rearrangement joins TRBV27 to TRBJ2-1; D is unresolved. Deletions cut 3 bases from V and 5 bases from J, with 11 bases between. Germline CDR1 and CDR2: MNHEY and SMNVEV (reference sequence). The CDR3 has 14 residues.

In this sample, this clone turned up a few times. The chain uses TRBV30 and TRBJ1-2, with D possibly matching TRBD1 (6 bases). Germline values: CDR1 GTSNPN, CDR2 SVGIG (reference sequence). CDR3 length equals 14 residues. V lost 4 bases and J 2 bases, leaving 14 bases between the germline ends. Here the CDR3 DNA reads TGTGCCTGGACCCCCTGGGGACAAAACTATGGCTACACCTTC. It codes for CAWTPWGQNYGYTF.

As to this clone: Other nucleotide sequences from this sample produce the same CDR3. The J gene is TRBJ2-7, the V gene TRBV5-6; 14 bases are a match to TRBD2. V lost 4 bases and J lost 2; bases outside the gene matches: 2. The CDR3 has 15 residues. Germline V gives CDR1 SGHDT, CDR2 YYEEEE. The CDR3, as DNA: TGTGCCAGCAGCCGACTAGCGGGAGGGACCTACGAGCAGTACTTC. This translates into CASSRLAGGTYEQYF.

This clone has a single count. The V call is TRBV4-1, the J call TRBJ2-7; TRBD1 aligns across 8 bases. The CDR3 has 14 residues. The V segment lost 3 bases and the J segment 4 bases; nucleotides outside the gene matches: 5. Germline lookup yields CDR1 MGHRA and CDR2 YSYEKL. The CDR3 DNA sequence: TGCGCCAGCAGCCATGGACAGGGAAATTACGAGCAGTACTTC. Protein product: CASSHGQGNYEQYF.

The V call is TRBV4-3, the J call TRBJ2-2; 8 nucleotides align to TRBD2. CDR1 LGHNA and CDR2 YSLEER come from the germline V gene. After removal of 4 bases from V and 6 bases from J, the junction contained 10 bases not matched to a gene. The CDR3 length is 16 residues. The CDR3 DNA is TGCGCCAGCAGCCCATTAGTCGGGACTAGTCCCGGGGAGCTGTTTTTT. Translating gives CASSPLVGTSPGELFF.

This clone came up a few times. V gene TRBV28 combines with J gene TRBJ1-2; possibly TRBD1 for D (6 bases). CDR1 MDHEN and CDR2 SYDVKM come from the germline V gene. The CDR3 has 13 residues. Trimming removed 4 bases at V and 6 bases at J, with 12 bases between. CDR3 amino acids: CASSSGQSHGYTF. The CDR3 coding sequence is TGTGCCAGCAGTTCCGGACAGTCCCATGGCTACACCTTC.

In DNA, the CDR3 is TGTGCCAGCAGCTTAGCGAGGCGGCCAGTTGACGAGCAGTACTTC. Translated: CASSLARRPVDEQYF. This chain links TRBV7-2 with TRBJ2-7; D remains unclear. The CDR3 sequence is 15 residues long. Germline V CDR1 and CDR2: SGHTA, FQGNSA. Trimming took 0 bases from V and 5 from J, leaving 14 bases between them.

Note on this clone: Other DNA variants within this sample encode the same CDR3. The V gene is TRBV9, the J gene TRBJ2-7; maybe TRBD2 (5 bases). The CDR3 is made up of 14 amino acids. Trimming cost V 3 bases and J 0 bases, with 10 bases left between them. In germline, CDR1 is SGDLS, CDR2 YYNGEE. DNA for the CDR3: TGTGCCAGCAGCGCAAGCGGTACCTCCTACGAGCAGTACTTC. It yields the protein CASSASGTSYEQYF.

This sequence joins TRBV9 and TRBJ2-2; 10 bases match TRBD2. The V gene end was trimmed by 3 bases and the J gene end by 1 base; junction bases not matched to a gene: 0. CDR3 length: 15 residues. From germline, CDR1 is SGDLS and CDR2 YYNGEE. CDR3 loop: CASSGTSGNTGELFF. CDR3 DNA sequence: TGTGCCAGCAGCGGGACTAGCGGGAACACCGGGGAGCTGTTTTTT.

The chain recombines TRBV18 with TRBJ2-1, with 7 bases identical to TRBD2. J gave up 0 bases and V 8 bases, and 7 bases lay outside the gene matches. Germline assignment: CDR1 KGHSH and CDR2 LQKENI. The CDR3 consists of 15 residues. For the CDR3, the DNA is TGTGCCAGCCACGGGGGGAGGGCCTCCTACAATGAGCAGTTCTTC. Encoded protein: CASHGGRASYNEQFF.

This chain links TRBV10-1 with TRBJ1-5, with D unclear. Germline CDR1 WNHNN, CDR2 SYGVQD (reference sequence). The CDR3 is 16 amino acids. V lost 6 bases to trimming and J lost 1 base, with 16 bases between them. Written as DNA, the CDR3 is TGCGCCAGCAGACGCGCCGCTGCCGCCAGCAATCAGCCCCAGCATTTT. Protein product: CASRRAAAASNQPQHF.

There are a few counts of this clone. The chain links TRBV29-1 to TRBJ1-4, with unresolved D. This CDR3 is built from 10 residues. From germline, CDR1 is SQVTM and CDR2 ANQGSEA. V gave up 6 bases and J gave up 7 bases, with 6 bases separating them. The CDR3 spells CSVRREKLFF. CDR3 nucleotide sequence: TGCAGCGTCAGGCGTGAAAAACTGTTTTTT.

This clone was recorded only once. The chain joins TRBV13 to TRBJ2-5; no firm D call. The germline CDR1 and CDR2 sequences are PRHDT and FYEKMQ (reference sequence). This CDR3 has 11 residues. Trimming removed 3 bases at V and 5 bases at J, with 4 bases between. The CDR3 is CASSLEETQYF. The CDR3 DNA is TGTGCCAGCAGCTTGGAGGAGACCCAGTACTTC.

This chain links TRBV6-5 with TRBJ1-2, with TRBD1 as a possible D gene (5 bases). Germline CDR1 is MNHEY and CDR2 is SVGAGI. V lost 2 bases, J lost 2 bases, and 12 bases lay in between. The CDR3 sequence is 15 residues long. CDR3 in amino acids: CASSYIRQPNYGYTF. The DNA of the CDR3 is TGTGCCAGCAGTTACATTAGACAGCCCAACTATGGCTACACCTTC.

The V and J genes are TRBV2 and TRBJ2-7; TRBD2 matches 8 bases. Germline V gives CDR1 SNHLY, CDR2 FYNNEI. Unmatched junction bases numbered 6, after V lost 1 base and J lost 4 bases. The CDR3 has 15 amino acids. In DNA form, the CDR3 reads TGTGCCAGCAGTGAAGGAGCGGGAGCTTTATACGAGCAGTACTTC. Encoded protein: CASSEGAGALYEQYF.

The chain is built from TRBV9 and TRBJ1-3; a possible D gene is TRBD1 (5 bases). The germline V gene has CDR1 SGDLS and CDR2 YYNGEE. Trimming removed 7 bases from V and 2 bases from J, with 7 bases in between. The CDR3 is 12 amino acids. The CDR3, as DNA: TGTGCCAGCGGGGGGACTGGAAACACCATATATTTT. Translated, it gives CASGGTGNTIYF.

A word on this clone: A much bigger clone sits one base away, suggesting this may be a read error. The chain joins TRBV27 to TRBJ2-7, with 8 bases that match TRBD1. Germline CDR1 is MNHEY and CDR2 is SMNVEV (reference sequence). V lost 8 bases and J lost 2; bases outside the gene matches: 2. This CDR3 is 12 amino acids long. CDR3 loop: CASRDRTYEQYF. Written as DNA, the CDR3 is TGTGCCAGCCGGGACAGGACCTACGAGCAGTACTTC.

This chain links TRBV5-4 with TRBJ2-1; D perhaps matches TRBD2 (5 bases). Trimming took off 3 bases at V and 5 bases at J, with 15 bases between the two ends. In germline, CDR1 is SGHNT, CDR2 YYREEE (reference sequence). The CDR3 extends over 15 amino acids. In DNA form, the CDR3 reads TGTGCCAGCAGCTGGGTGGGGAGAGGCAACAATGAGCAGTTCTTC. The encoded protein is CASSWVGRGNNEQFF.

The table lists this clone with a count of one. The rearrangement uses TRBV13 and TRBJ2-3; TRBD2 aligns across 7 bases. Per the germline V gene, CDR1 is PRHDT and CDR2 is FYEKMQ (reference sequence). This CDR3 is 16 amino acids long. Germline trimming cut 3 bases from V and 1 base from J; bases unmatched to any gene: 7. The CDR3 bases are TGTGCCAGCAGCTTTCGCGGGAGTTTCGGCACAGATACGCAGTATTTT. Translated: CASSFRGSFGTDTQYF.

This chain joins TRBV7-9 and TRBJ1-2; tentative D call: TRBD1 (5 bases). Per germline, CDR1 SEHNR and CDR2 FQNEAQ (reference sequence). V lost 5 bases and J 3 bases, leaving 10 bases between the germline ends. The CDR3 covers 13 residues. The DNA of the CDR3 is TGTGCCAGCAGCCCCAGGGACTACTATGGCTACACCTTC. The encoded protein is CASSPRDYYGYTF.

The table lists this clone with a few counts. The chain couples TRBV9 to TRBJ2-7; D remains ambiguous. The CDR3 consists of 16 residues. Trimming left V 0 bases short and J 0 bases short, with 13 bases between. CDR1 is SGDLS, CDR2 YYNGEE, per germline. The DNA of the CDR3 is TGTGCCAGCAGCGTAGGTCTGTATGGCGGCTCCTACGAGCAGTACTTC. Encoded protein: CASSVGLYGGSYEQYF.

The rearrangement joins TRBV27 to TRBJ2-7; no definite D call. V was shortened by 4 bases and J by 0 bases, with 7 bases between the two germline ends. This CDR3 comprises 13 residues. CDR1 and CDR2 from the germline V gene are MNHEY and SMNVEV (reference sequence). The CDR3 reads CASSWRISYEQYF. CDR3 nucleotides: TGTGCCAGCAGTTGGAGAATCTCCTACGAGCAGTACTTC.

The chain combines TRBV4-2 with TRBJ2-7, with 11 bases fitting TRBD2. The CDR3 consists of 17 residues. Losses at the gene ends were 1 base for V and 1 base for J; bases not matched to a gene: 6. The germline V gene encodes CDR1 LGHNA and CDR2 YNFKEQ. CDR3 DNA: TGTGCCAGCAGCCAAGGACTAGCGGGAATAATATCCTACGAGCAGTACTTC. It encodes CASSQGLAGIISYEQYF.

V and J are TRBV6-5 and TRBJ2-7; D is possibly TRBD2 (5 bases). V lost 4 bases, J lost 0 bases, and 13 bases lay in between. Germline V CDR1 and CDR2: MNHEY, SVGAGI. This CDR3 has 15 residues. CDR3 in amino acids: CASSSEADSSYEQYF. The CDR3 coding sequence is TGTGCCAGCAGTTCAGAAGCGGATTCCTCCTACGAGCAGTACTTC.

V is TRBV27 and J is TRBJ1-1, with TRBD1 matching 8 bases. This CDR3 has 15 amino acids. V lost 3 bases to trimming and J lost 3 bases; unmatched junction nucleotides: 6. Per the germline V gene, CDR1 is MNHEY and CDR2 is SMNVEV (reference sequence). CDR3 sequence: CASSLTGVMYTEAFF. CDR3 in DNA: TGTGCCAGCAGTTTGACAGGGGTAATGTACACTGAAGCTTTCTTT.

The V and J genes are TRBV27 and TRBJ2-7; 8 bases are a match to TRBD2. The CDR3 has 16 residues. Germline CDR1 MNHEY, CDR2 SMNVEV (reference sequence). Trimming cost V 8 bases and J 0 bases; bases outside gene matches: 12. CDR3 region: CASSETSAEISYEQYF. The CDR3 DNA is TGTGCCAGCTCCGAGACTAGCGCCGAGATCTCCTACGAGCAGTACTTC.

The genes are TRBV7-2 and TRBJ2-7; 7 nucleotides match TRBD2. The CDR3 is 16 amino acids. The germline gives CDR1 SGHTA, CDR2 FQGNSA. The ends lost 1 base at V and 0 bases at J; junction bases unmatched: 6. CDR3 sequence reads: CASSLESGISSYEQYF. In nucleotides, the CDR3 is TGTGCCAGCAGCTTAGAGAGCGGGATCAGCTCCTACGAGCAGTACTTC.